This TCR beta chain originates from a study of T-cell reconstitution after alpha-beta-depleted transplantation in children. For this clonotype: Its specificity is not known.

Broader study findings: In patients about two months after transplant, alpha-beta T cells reportedly arose from several hundred expanded graft clones. Some patients owed their high day-60 TCRbeta diversity to surviving recipient T cells and thymic progenitors.

V was cut by 5 bases and J by 0 bases, with 14 bases left in between. This CDR3 region has 15 residues. Germline V CDR1 and CDR2: SEHNR, FQNEAQ (reference sequence). The TCRbeta library incorporated unique molecular identifiers. MiXCR, applied by TCRdb to the PCR reads, yields one record per CDR3 protein. The table shows 700,000 or so distinct CDR3 sequences, with about an eighth occurring only once. This rearrangement joins TRBV7-9 to TRBJ2-7; no reliable D call. The receptor's source is a girl aged 2-10 years with congenital amegakaryocytic thrombocytopenia, due to receive a stem cell transplant. Here the sequenced sample was PBMCs, taken before TCRalphabeta/CD19-depleted stem cell transplant. The CDR3 DNA sequence: TGTGCCAGCAGCCATCGTTTGACACACTCCTACGAGCAGTACTTC. This sequence encodes CASSHRLTHSYEQYF.